One and the same sample provided the 25 T cell receptor beta chains below, sequenced in a study of technical replicates of blood from a handful of donors. TCRdb keeps only in-frame clones here, not all; method: immunoSEQ multiplex PCR. There are 55,000 to 75,000 clones in the sample; about 92% occur only once, and about 4.6% lies in the top ten. Sequencing was done on a sample of PBMCs. These receptors were collected from a human donor in good health. Some clones in this sample may be carry-over from other donors' samples.

This rearrangement joins TRBV4-2 to TRBJ1-6; 8 nucleotides match TRBD1. The length of the CDR3 is 16 residues. The V gene's germline CDR1 is LGHNA and CDR2 YNFKEQ. Unmatched junction bases numbered 6, after V lost 2 bases and J lost 6 bases. The DNA of the CDR3 is TGTGCCAGCAGCCAAACAGGGGGTCGAGGTAATTCACCCCTCCACTTT. Its translation: CASSQTGGRGNSPLHF.

This chain links TRBV27 with TRBJ2-5; 9 nucleotides align to TRBD1. Germline-derived CDR1 and CDR2 are MNHEY and SMNVEV (reference sequence). The V and J ends lost 4 bases and 0 bases, in that order; junction bases with no gene match: 3. The CDR3 is 15 amino acids. The CDR3 is CASSYRGPYQETQYF. The CDR3 DNA reads as TGTGCCAGCAGTTACAGGGGGCCGTACCAAGAGACCCAGTACTTC.

The chain joins TRBV5-4 to TRBJ2-1; no clear D. Per the germline V gene, CDR1 is SGHNT and CDR2 is YYREEE (reference sequence). V lost 5 bases and J 0 bases, leaving 6 bases between the germline ends. The CDR3 consists of 13 residues. The CDR3 is CASRSGSYNEQFF. The CDR3 nucleotides are TGTGCCAGCAGGTCGGGCTCCTACAATGAGCAGTTCTTC.

A few counts support this clone. The same CDR3 arises from other DNA sequences in this sample as well. The chain carries TRBV5-1 and TRBJ1-1; D may be TRBD1 (5 bases). Germline V CDR1 and CDR2: SGHRS, YFSETQ. The CDR3 length is 14 residues. V was shortened by 0 bases and J by 3 bases, with 9 bases between the two germline ends. The CDR3 sequence is CASSLAGGYTEAFF. DNA for the CDR3: TGCGCCAGCAGCTTGGCCGGGGGTTACACTGAAGCTTTCTTT.

The V and J genes are TRBV15 and TRBJ1-5, with D possibly being TRBD1 (5 bases). V lost 6 bases to trimming and J lost 5 bases, with 17 bases between them. There are 15 residues in the CDR3. Germline CDR1 and CDR2: LNHNV and YYDKDF (reference sequence). In DNA form, the CDR3 reads TGTGCCACCAGTCTAGGGGTCCGGGGGGATCAGCCCCAGCATTTT. Encoded protein: CATSLGVRGDQPQHF.

This clone was detected only once. The V gene is TRBV6-4, the J gene TRBJ2-2; TRBD1 aligns across 7 bases. After removal of 2 bases from V and 7 bases from J, the junction contained 4 bases not matched to a gene. Germline V gene sequence: CDR1 MRHNA, CDR2 SNTAGT. This CDR3 region has 14 residues. As DNA, the CDR3 is TGTGCCAGCAGTGACGAGGGGGCGGTCGGGGAGCTGTTTTTT. Its translation: CASSDEGAVGELFF.

The chain is built from TRBV7-3 and TRBJ2-1; D is unresolved. The CDR3 runs to 16 residues. Trimming removed 1 base at V and 8 bases at J, with 18 bases between. Germline CDR1 is SGHTA and CDR2 is FQGTGA. The CDR3 nucleotides read TGTGCCAGCAGCTTAAGTTGGTCTCAGGTCTCGCATGAGCAGTTCTTC. This translates into CASSLSWSQVSHEQFF.

This rearrangement joins TRBV15 to TRBJ2-5, with TRBD1 identical over 8 bases. The CDR3 has 15 amino acids. Germline-derived CDR1 and CDR2 are LNHNV and YYDKDF (reference sequence). Trimming at V came to 3 bases and at J to 4 bases, leaving 7 bases not matched to a gene. CDR3 coding DNA: TGTGCCACCAGCAGGCCGGACAGGGTCGCAGAGACCCAGTACTTC. Its translation: CATSRPDRVAETQYF. The full variable domain, completed using reference TRBV15 and TRBJ2-5, is DAMVIQNPRYQVTQFGKPVTLSCSQTLNHNVMYWYQQKSSQAPKLLFHYYDKDFNNEADTPDNFQSRRPNTSFCFLDIRSPGLGDTAMYLCATSRPDRVAETQYFGPGTRLLVL.

This clone has a single count. V usage is TRBV7-6 and J usage is TRBJ2-2; no definite D call. Germline V gene lookup returns CDR1 SGHVS and CDR2 FNYEAQ. The V gene lost 5 bases and the J gene lost 2 bases, with 9 bases spanning the gap. The CDR3 runs 14 residues. The CDR3 reads CASSPDINTGELFF. CDR3 coding DNA: TGTGCCAGCAGCCCAGACATTAACACCGGGGAGCTGTTTTTT.

The rearrangement links TRBV30 to TRBJ1-3; D unresolved. Germline assignment: CDR1 GTSNPN and CDR2 SVGIG (reference sequence). V shed 5 bases and J shed 2 bases, with 10 bases lying between them. The length of the CDR3 is 13 residues. The CDR3 nucleotides read TGTGCCTGGGGGCAAGACCCTGGAAACACCATATATTTT. This sequence encodes CAWGQDPGNTIYF.

This chain uses TRBV19 with TRBJ2-3, with D perhaps TRBD2 (7 bases). The CDR3 is 16 residues long. Germline CDR1 and CDR2: LNHDA and SQIVND (reference sequence). V dropped 7 bases and J dropped 5 bases, with 22 bases sitting between them. CDR3 sequence reads: CASTQTGGAAKDTQYF. DNA of the CDR3: TGTGCCAGTACTCAGACTGGGGGGGCCGCGAAAGATACGCAGTATTTT.

J is TRBJ2-7 and V is TRBV6-5; the D gene is possibly TRBD1 (6 bases). There are 14 residues in the CDR3. V was pared by 0 bases and J by 2 bases, with 8 bases between. Germline values: CDR1 MNHEY, CDR2 SVGAGI. CDR3 nucleotide sequence: TGTGCCAGCAGTTACTCCGCAGGGGCCTACGAGCAGTACTTC. It codes for CASSYSAGAYEQYF.

The chain is built from TRBV4-3 and TRBJ2-3; tentative D call: TRBD1 (5 bases). Deletions cut 0 bases from V and 10 bases from J, with 14 bases between. The CDR3 covers 14 residues. Per germline, CDR1 LGHNA and CDR2 YSLEER. CDR3 sequence: CASSQEGVVSPQYF. The CDR3 DNA is TGCGCCAGCAGCCAAGAAGGGGTCGTCAGTCCGCAGTATTTT.

This clone has just one count. The chain is built from TRBV30 and TRBJ2-7; TRBD1 agrees at 8 bases. V shed 3 bases and J 7 bases; nucleotides not matched to a gene: 11. CDR3 length: 14 amino acids. The germline CDR1 and CDR2 sequences are GTSNPN and SVGIG (reference sequence). CDR3 nucleotides: TGTGCCTGGAGAAAAACAGGGGGTGCTCGGGAGCAGTACTTC. Amino acid sequence: CAWRKTGGAREQYF.

This chain joins TRBV15 and TRBJ1-2; D perhaps matches TRBD1 (5 bases). Germline V lookup: CDR1 LNHNV, CDR2 YYDKDF (reference sequence). Trimming removed 0 bases from V and 9 bases from J, with 17 bases in between. The CDR3 spans 15 residues. The CDR3 sequence is CATSREKGISWSYTF. The DNA for the CDR3 is TGTGCCACCAGCAGAGAAAAGGGGATATCATGGAGCTACACCTTC.

This clone has more than one count but fewer than ten. The CDR3 DNA follows: TGCGCCAGCAGCCAAGATACTCCGGGAGGATACAATGAGCAGTTCTTC. Its protein is CASSQDTPGGYNEQFF. V is TRBV4-3 and J is TRBJ2-1; 7 bases line up with TRBD2. The CDR3 is 16 residues long. CDR1 LGHNA and CDR2 YSLEER come from the germline V gene. Germline trimming cut 0 bases from V and 4 bases from J; bases unmatched to any gene: 6.

The chain combines TRBV29-1 with TRBJ2-7; D is undetermined. CDR3 length equals 13 residues. Germline CDR1 SQVTM, CDR2 ANQGSEA. Between the trimmed V and J ends, which lost 3 bases and 1 base, there was a span of 10 bases. The CDR3 nucleotides read TGCAGCGTTGAGACGGCACAGTCCTACGAGCAGTACTTC. This gives the protein CSVETAQSYEQYF.

The chain combines TRBV4-2 with TRBJ2-3; the D gene is possibly TRBD2 (7 bases). Trimming removed 8 bases from V and 2 bases from J, with 14 bases in between. Germline CDR1 reads LGHNA; CDR2 reads YNFKEQ. The CDR3 runs 14 residues. The CDR3 protein is CASRGGVDTDTQYF. CDR3 coding DNA: TGTGCCAGCCGCGGGGGCGTAGACACAGATACGCAGTATTTT.

This sequence joins TRBV30 and TRBJ1-2; possible D gene TRBD1, 6 bases. V lost 6 bases, J lost 2 bases, and 10 bases lay in between. From germline, CDR1 is GTSNPN and CDR2 SVGIG (reference sequence). The CDR3 is made up of 12 amino acids. CDR3 sequence: CACQGFNYGYTF. Here the CDR3 DNA reads TGTGCCTGCCAGGGGTTCAACTATGGCTACACCTTC.

The chain combines TRBV30 with TRBJ2-3; maybe TRBD1 (5 bases). Germline lookup yields CDR1 GTSNPN and CDR2 SVGIG (reference sequence). Trimming took 2 bases from V and 3 from J, leaving 12 bases between them. This CDR3 region has 14 residues. The CDR3 nucleotides are TGTGCCTGGAGTCAAGGGGATGAAACAGATACGCAGTATTTT. Its translation: CAWSQGDETDTQYF.

This chain connects TRBV6-5 to TRBJ2-7; 8 bases are a match to TRBD1. This CDR3 is 12 amino acids long. Germline V gives CDR1 MNHEY, CDR2 SVGAGI. V lost 5 bases and J lost 3; bases outside the gene matches: 0. CDR3 sequence (DNA): TGTGCCAGCAGTACAGGGGGCTACGAGCAGTACTTC. Translating it yields CASSTGGYEQYF.

The chain has TRBV6-5 and TRBJ1-2; 7 bases agree with TRBD1. Trimming cost V 6 bases and J 10 bases; bases outside gene matches: 14. From germline, CDR1 is MNHEY and CDR2 SVGAGI. The CDR3 consists of 14 residues. CDR3 sequence reads: CASSSDRAVEDYTF. The CDR3 nucleotides are TGTGCCAGCAGCTCCGACAGGGCAGTGGAAGACTACACCTTC.

The chain is built from TRBV6-5 and TRBJ2-7, with TRBD1 matching over 10 bases. V dropped 0 bases and J dropped 6; count of bases not matched to a gene: 8. Germline values: CDR1 MNHEY, CDR2 SVGAGI. The CDR3 extends over 16 amino acids. The CDR3 protein is CASSYSRGQGNSEQYF. The CDR3 DNA is TGTGCCAGCAGTTACTCGCGGGGACAGGGGAATAGCGAGCAGTACTTC.

The chain is built from TRBV7-9 and TRBJ1-1; 7 bases match TRBD1. V was clipped by 5 bases and J by 4 bases; unmatched bases: 10. The CDR3 is 15 residues long. Germline V lookup: CDR1 SEHNR, CDR2 FQNEAQ (reference sequence). Here the CDR3 reads CASSPPEGARTEAFF. The CDR3 DNA reads as TGTGCCAGCAGCCCCCCGGAGGGGGCGCGCACTGAAGCTTTCTTT.

The CDR3 nucleotides read TGTGCCAGCACTGGGACAGCGGAATTGAACACTGAAGCTTTCTTT. It specifies CASTGTAELNTEAFF. V gene TRBV6-1 combines with J gene TRBJ1-1, with 7 bases identical to TRBD1. With 7 bases clipped from V and 0 bases from J, the junction kept 8 bases outside the gene matches. Germline V CDR1 and CDR2: MNHNS, SASEGT. CDR3 length: 15 residues.